What follows are 17 T cell receptor beta chains derived from one specimen sequenced in a study of T cell repertoires in cytomegalovirus infection. Their cognate antigens are unknown. TCRdb fed the reads into MiXCR, producing one record per CDR3 protein. The repertoire has roughly 800,000 distinct CDR3 sequences, 25% to 35% of them found once; the top ten carry about 12%. Sequences were derived from cultured CD8+ T cells from PBMCs, sampled from culture after CMV antigen stimulation. The receptors originated from a human donor in good health (CMV status not recorded). Some clones in this sample may be carry-over from other donors' samples.

The rearrangement joins TRBV11-2 to TRBJ1-2; perhaps TRBD1 as D (5 bases). Trimming removed 5 bases at V and 5 bases at J, with 15 bases between. Germline V gene data show CDR1 as SGHAT and CDR2 as FQNNGV. The CDR3 is made up of 14 amino acids. The CDR3 coding sequence is TGTGCCAGCAGCCCTTGGGACTCAAGTTATGGCTACACCTTC. It specifies CASSPWDSSYGYTF.

This clonotype was detected a few times. This chain uses TRBV4-1 with TRBJ1-3; D is ambiguous. Looked up from germline, CDR1 is MGHRA and CDR2 is YSYEKL. The CDR3 loop spans 14 amino acids. Deletions cut 6 bases from V and 4 bases from J, with 13 bases between. The CDR3 DNA is TGCGCCAGCAGTCCTGATCTGGGAGGAAACACCATATATTTT. This encodes CASSPDLGGNTIYF.

This sequence joins TRBV7-8 and TRBJ2-7; 9 bases agree with TRBD2. This CDR3 has 14 amino acids. The ends lost 7 bases at V and 6 bases at J; junction bases unmatched: 10. Germline loops: CDR1 SGHVS, CDR2 FQNEAQ. Written as DNA, the CDR3 is TGTGCCAGCAACCAGCCTAGCGGGGCAGGCGAGCAGTACTTC. Translated: CASNQPSGAGEQYF.

Comment on this clonotype: A read error is possible here, since a much larger clone lies one base away. The V gene is TRBV7-6, the J gene TRBJ2-7, with D hard to call. Germline values: CDR1 SGHVS, CDR2 FNYEAQ. This CDR3 comprises 16 residues. V was cut by 1 base and J by 6 bases, with 19 bases left in between. The CDR3 DNA sequence: TGTGCCAGCAGCTTAGTTTTTCCAGTATCAACCTCCGAGCAGTACTTC. It specifies CASSLVFPVSTSEQYF.

This chain links TRBV29-1 with TRBJ2-7; no firm D call. V was cut by 4 bases and J by 1 base, with 11 bases left in between. Germline values: CDR1 SQVTM, CDR2 ANQGSEA. The CDR3 contains 13 residues. In DNA form, the CDR3 reads TGCAGCGTTGCAACTCCACGATCCTACGAGCAGTACTTC. Protein: CSVATPRSYEQYF.

This chain joins TRBV7-6 and TRBJ1-1; D is uncertain. V was clipped by 4 bases and J by 4 bases, with 7 bases between them. CDR1 and CDR2 from the germline V gene are SGHVS and FNYEAQ. CDR3 length: 12 residues. DNA of the CDR3: TGTGCCAGCAGCTCTTCGACCACTGAAGCTTTCTTT. Its translation is CASSSSTTEAFF.

In its sample, this clonotype was seen a few times. The CDR3 DNA sequence: TGTGCCAGCAGTGAGATAGGGGTAAAGACTGAAGCTTTCTTT. Amino acids: CASSEIGVKTEAFF. The chain carries TRBV6-1 and TRBJ1-1, with a weak D call TRBD1 (5 bases). Germline loops: CDR1 MNHNS, CDR2 SASEGT. Between the trimmed V and J ends, which lost 3 bases and 5 bases, there was a span of 13 bases. CDR3 length: 14 residues.

V and J are TRBV27 and TRBJ1-4; no clear D. V lost 5 bases to trimming and J lost 5 bases, with 9 bases between them. Germline CDR1 MNHEY, CDR2 SMNVEV (reference sequence). This CDR3 spans 13 amino acids. Here the CDR3 DNA reads TGTGCCAGCAGTCACGACACCAATGAAAAACTGTTTTTT. Amino acids: CASSHDTNEKLFF.

The table lists this clonotype with many counts. V usage is TRBV7-8 and J usage is TRBJ1-2; D possibly corresponds to TRBD1 (5 bases). The CDR3 totals 15 residues. V was clipped by 2 bases and J by 3 bases, with 13 bases between them. Germline V CDR1 and CDR2: SGHVS, FQNEAQ. The chain's CDR3 is CASSLWSQGDYGYTF. CDR3 sequence (DNA): TGTGCCAGCAGCTTATGGTCTCAGGGTGACTATGGCTACACCTTC.

At least ten counts were recorded for this clonotype. The chain has TRBV7-2 and TRBJ2-1, with TRBD2 identical over 7 bases. CDR1 and CDR2 (germline): SGHTA, FQGNSA. CDR3 length: 16 residues. Unmatched junction bases numbered 4, after V lost 2 bases and J lost 0 bases. The CDR3 nucleotides read TGTGCCAGCAGCTTACCTAGCGGTACCTCCTACAATGAGCAGTTCTTC. Amino acid sequence: CASSLPSGTSYNEQFF.

The chain combines TRBV4-1 with TRBJ1-1; 9 bases map to TRBD1. CDR3 length: 13 residues. The germline gives CDR1 MGHRA, CDR2 YSYEKL. V lost 10 bases and J lost 1; bases outside the gene matches: 4. For the CDR3, the DNA is TGCGCCACCGCGGACAGGGGGAACACTGAAGCTTTCTTT. Protein product: CATADRGNTEAFF.

This clonotype was seen only a few times. The J gene is TRBJ1-3, the V gene TRBV12-3 or TRBV12-4; 8 bases agree with TRBD1. The CDR3 contains 13 residues. The ends lost 5 bases at V and 9 bases at J; junction bases unmatched: 6. The CDR3: CASSPGGEGTIYF. The CDR3 DNA sequence: TGTGCCAGCAGTCCAGGGGGCGAAGGCACCATATATTTT.

This clonotype was found many times. In nucleotides, the CDR3 is TGTGCCAGCAGCTTCTTAGGCTACGAGCAGTACGTC. It yields the protein CASSFLGYEQYV. The chain uses TRBV7-2 and TRBJ2-7, with D uncertain. This CDR3 comprises 12 residues. The V and J ends lost 3 bases and 3 bases respectively, with 6 bases between them. CDR1 SGHTA and CDR2 FQGNSA come from the germline V gene.

J is TRBJ1-1 and V is TRBV6-5; TRBD1 might be the D (5 bases). The CDR3 length is 15 residues. CDR1 and CDR2 (germline): MNHEY, SVGAGI. The V gene lost 6 bases and the J gene lost 0 bases, with 14 bases spanning the gap. The CDR3 DNA reads TGTGCCAGCAGCCCCGTTTCGGGGGTGAACACTGAAGCTTTCTTT. Amino acids: CASSPVSGVNTEAFF.

The chain recombines TRBV19 with TRBJ1-6; D is ambiguous. Per germline, CDR1 LNHDA and CDR2 SQIVND (reference sequence). The length of the CDR3 is 15 residues. The germline V and J ends were trimmed by 1 base and 9 bases, with 13 bases remaining between them. Here the CDR3 reads CASSIGDRKGSPLHF. The CDR3 region has the DNA TGTGCCAGTAGTATAGGCGACCGCAAAGGTTCACCCCTCCACTTT.

The gene calls are TRBV4-1 and TRBJ1-5; D unclear. V lost 3 bases and J 6 bases, leaving 15 bases between the germline ends. The CDR3 totals 15 residues. Germline loops: CDR1 MGHRA, CDR2 YSYEKL. DNA of the CDR3: TGCGCCAGCAGCCACGGCGAACGGGATTCTCAGCCCCAGCATTTT. Translated, it gives CASSHGERDSQPQHF.

This clonotype was observed at least ten times. This rearrangement joins TRBV7-6 to TRBJ2-3, with D possibly matching TRBD2 (7 bases). With 6 bases removed from V and 1 base from J, the gap between germline ends came to 20 bases. From germline, CDR1 is SGHVS and CDR2 FNYEAQ. The CDR3 totals 17 residues. The CDR3: CASSPEGGFGGTDTQYF. DNA of the CDR3: TGTGCCAGCAGTCCTGAGGGGGGGTTCGGAGGCACAGATACGCAGTATTTT.